Only a few counts were recorded for the clone carrying this T cell receptor (beta chain). The data were taken from a study of radiotherapy plus CTLA-4 blockade in lung cancer. Generated by immunoSEQ multiplex PCR, the TCRdb table keeps only in-frame clones and is missing some. The sample records tens of thousands of clones, roughly three quarters being singletons. The CDR3 covers 13 residues. Germline V gene sequence: CDR1 SGHRS, CDR2 YFSETQ. Trimming stripped 4 bases from V and 3 bases from J, with 10 bases between. Sequences were derived from peripheral blood, sampled from a patient treated with radiotherapy plus ipilimumab. The chain couples TRBV5-1 to TRBJ1-1; D is unresolved. The TCR sequence derives from a human donor with non-small cell lung cancer who had stable disease on radiotherapy plus ipilimumab. The CDR3 bases are TGCGCCAGCAGCCTCCGGACGGACACTGAAGCTTTCTTT. It yields the protein CASSLRTDTEAFF.